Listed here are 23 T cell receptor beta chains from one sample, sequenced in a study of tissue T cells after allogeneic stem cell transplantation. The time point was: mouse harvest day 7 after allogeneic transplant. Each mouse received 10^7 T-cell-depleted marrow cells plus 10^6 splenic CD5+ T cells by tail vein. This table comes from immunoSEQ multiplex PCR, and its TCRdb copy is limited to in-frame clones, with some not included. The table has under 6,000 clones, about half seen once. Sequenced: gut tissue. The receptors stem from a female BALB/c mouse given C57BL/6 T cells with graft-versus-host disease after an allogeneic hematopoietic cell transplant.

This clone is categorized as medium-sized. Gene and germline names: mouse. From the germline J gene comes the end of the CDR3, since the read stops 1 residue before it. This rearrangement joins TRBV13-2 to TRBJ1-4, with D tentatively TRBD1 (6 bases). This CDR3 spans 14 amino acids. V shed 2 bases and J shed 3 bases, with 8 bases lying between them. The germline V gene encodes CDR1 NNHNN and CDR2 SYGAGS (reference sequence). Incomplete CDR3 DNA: TGTGCCAGCGGTGACAGGGGAACCAACGAAAGATTATTT. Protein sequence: CASGDRGTNERLF. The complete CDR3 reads CASGDRGTNERLFF.

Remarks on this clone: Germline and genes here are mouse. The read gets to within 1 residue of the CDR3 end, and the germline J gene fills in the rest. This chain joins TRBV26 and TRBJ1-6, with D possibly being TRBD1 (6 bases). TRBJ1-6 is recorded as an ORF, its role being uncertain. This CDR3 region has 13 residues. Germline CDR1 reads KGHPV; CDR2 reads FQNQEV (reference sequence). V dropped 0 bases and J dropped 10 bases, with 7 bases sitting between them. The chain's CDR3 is CASSLSGGSPLYF. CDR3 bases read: TGTGCCAGCAGTCTGTCAGGGGGATCGCCCCTCTAC.

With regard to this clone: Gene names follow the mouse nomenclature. CDR3 in amino acids: CASGDNWENYAEQFF. Partial CDR3 DNA: TGTGCCAGCGGTGATAACTGGGAGAACTATGCTGAGCAGTTC. V usage is TRBV13-2 and J usage is TRBJ2-1; D perhaps matches TRBD2 (6 bases). The read finishes 1 residue shy of the CDR3 end, and the germline J gene is used to complete it. The CDR3 loop spans 15 amino acids. Deletions cut 1 base from V and 1 base from J, with 9 bases between. CDR1 is NNHNN and CDR2 is SYGAGS in the germline V gene (reference sequence).

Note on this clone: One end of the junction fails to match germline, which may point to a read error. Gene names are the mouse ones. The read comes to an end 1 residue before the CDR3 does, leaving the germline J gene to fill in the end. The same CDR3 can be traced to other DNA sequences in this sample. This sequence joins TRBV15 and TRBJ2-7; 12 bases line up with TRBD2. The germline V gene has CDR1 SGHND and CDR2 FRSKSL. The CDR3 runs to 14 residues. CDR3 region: CASSLGLGGYEQYF. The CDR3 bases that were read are TGCGCCAGCAGTTTGGGACTGGGGGGTTATGAACAGTAC.

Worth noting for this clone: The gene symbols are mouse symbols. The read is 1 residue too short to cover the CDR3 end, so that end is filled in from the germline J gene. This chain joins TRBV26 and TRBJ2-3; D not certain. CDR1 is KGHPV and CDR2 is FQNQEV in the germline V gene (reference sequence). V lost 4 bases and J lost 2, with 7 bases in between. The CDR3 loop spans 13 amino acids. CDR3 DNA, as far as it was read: TGTGCCAGCAGTCCTGACAATGCAGAAACGCTGTAT. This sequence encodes CASSPDNAETLY. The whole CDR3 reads CASSPDNAETLYF. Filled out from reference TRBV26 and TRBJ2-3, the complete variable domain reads NSKVIQTPRYLVKGQGQKAKMRCIPEKGHPVVFWYQQNKNNEFKFLINFQNQEVLQQIDMTEKRFSAECPSNSPCSLEIQSSEAGDSALYLCASSPDNAETLYFGSGTRLTVL.

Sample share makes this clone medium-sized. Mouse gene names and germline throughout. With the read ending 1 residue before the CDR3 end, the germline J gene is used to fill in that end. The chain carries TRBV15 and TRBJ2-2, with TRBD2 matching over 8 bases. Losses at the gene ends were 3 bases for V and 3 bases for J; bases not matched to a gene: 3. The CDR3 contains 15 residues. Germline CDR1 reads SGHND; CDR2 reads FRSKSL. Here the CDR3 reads CASSLGGRYTGQLYF. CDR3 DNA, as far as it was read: TGTGCCAGCAGTTTGGGGGGGCGTTACACCGGGCAGCTCTAC.

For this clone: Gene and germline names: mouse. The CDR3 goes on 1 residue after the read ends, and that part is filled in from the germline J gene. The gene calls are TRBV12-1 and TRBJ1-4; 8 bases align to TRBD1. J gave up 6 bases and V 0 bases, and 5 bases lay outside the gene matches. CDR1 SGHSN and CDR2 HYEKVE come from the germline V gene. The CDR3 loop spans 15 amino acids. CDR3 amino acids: CASSLEAGGHERLFF. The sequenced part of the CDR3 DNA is TGTGCCAGCTCTCTCGAGGCAGGGGGCCACGAAAGATTATTT.

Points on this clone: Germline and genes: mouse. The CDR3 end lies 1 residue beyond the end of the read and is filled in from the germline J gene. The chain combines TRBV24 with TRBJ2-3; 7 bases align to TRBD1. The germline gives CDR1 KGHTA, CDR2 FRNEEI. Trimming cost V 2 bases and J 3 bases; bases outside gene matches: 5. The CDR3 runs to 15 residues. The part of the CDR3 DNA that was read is TGTGCCAGCAGTCTGCCAACAGGGGTGGCAGAAACGCTGTAT. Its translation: CASSLPTGVAETLY. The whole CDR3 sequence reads CASSLPTGVAETLYF.

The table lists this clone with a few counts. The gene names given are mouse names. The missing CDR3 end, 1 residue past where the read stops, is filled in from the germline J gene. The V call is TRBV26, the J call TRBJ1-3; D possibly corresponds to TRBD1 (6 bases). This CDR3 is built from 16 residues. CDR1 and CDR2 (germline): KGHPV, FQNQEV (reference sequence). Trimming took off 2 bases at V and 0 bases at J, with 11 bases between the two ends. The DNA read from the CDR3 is TGTGCCAGCAGTCTGCTGGGGGCTTATTCTGGAAATACGCTCTAT. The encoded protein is CASSLLGAYSGNTLY. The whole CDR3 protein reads CASSLLGAYSGNTLYF.

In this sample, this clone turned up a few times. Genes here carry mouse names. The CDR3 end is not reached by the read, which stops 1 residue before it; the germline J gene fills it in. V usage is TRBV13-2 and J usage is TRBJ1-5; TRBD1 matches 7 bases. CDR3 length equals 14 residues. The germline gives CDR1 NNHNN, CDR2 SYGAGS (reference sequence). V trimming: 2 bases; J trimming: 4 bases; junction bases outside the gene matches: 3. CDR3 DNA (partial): TGTGCCAGCGGTGACAGGGGGAGAAACCAGGCTCCGCTT. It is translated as CASGDRGRNQAPL. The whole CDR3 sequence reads CASGDRGRNQAPLF.

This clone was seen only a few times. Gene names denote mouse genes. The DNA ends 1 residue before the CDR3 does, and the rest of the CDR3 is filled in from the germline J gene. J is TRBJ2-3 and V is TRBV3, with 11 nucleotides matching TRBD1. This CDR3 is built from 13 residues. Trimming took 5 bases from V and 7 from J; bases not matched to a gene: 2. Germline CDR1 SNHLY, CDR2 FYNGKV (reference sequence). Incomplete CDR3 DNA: TGTGCCAGCAGCGGGGACAGGGGGAAAACGCTGTAT. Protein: CASSGDRGKTLY. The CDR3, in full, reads CASSGDRGKTLYF.

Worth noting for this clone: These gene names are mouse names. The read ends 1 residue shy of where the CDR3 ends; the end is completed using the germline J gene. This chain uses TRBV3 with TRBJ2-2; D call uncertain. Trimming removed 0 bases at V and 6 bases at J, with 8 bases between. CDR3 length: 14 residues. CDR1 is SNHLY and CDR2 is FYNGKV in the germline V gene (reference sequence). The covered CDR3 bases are TGTGCCAGCAGCTTAGCCCAGAGCGCCGGGCAGCTCTAC. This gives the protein CASSLAQSAGQLY. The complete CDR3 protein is CASSLAQSAGQLYF.

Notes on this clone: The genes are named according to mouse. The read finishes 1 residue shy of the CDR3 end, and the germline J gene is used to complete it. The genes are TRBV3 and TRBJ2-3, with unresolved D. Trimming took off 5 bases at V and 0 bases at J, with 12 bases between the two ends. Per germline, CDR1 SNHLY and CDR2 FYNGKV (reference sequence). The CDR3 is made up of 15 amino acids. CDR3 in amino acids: CASSLREISAETLYF. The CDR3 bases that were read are TGTGCCAGCAGCCTCCGGGAAATTAGTGCAGAAACGCTGTAT. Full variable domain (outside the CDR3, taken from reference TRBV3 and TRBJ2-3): GPKVLQIPSHQIIDMGQMVTLNCDPVSNHLYFYWYKQILGQQMEFLVNFYNGKVMEKSKLFKDQFSVERPDGSYFTLKIQPTALEDSAVYFCASSLREISAETLYFGSGTRLTVL.

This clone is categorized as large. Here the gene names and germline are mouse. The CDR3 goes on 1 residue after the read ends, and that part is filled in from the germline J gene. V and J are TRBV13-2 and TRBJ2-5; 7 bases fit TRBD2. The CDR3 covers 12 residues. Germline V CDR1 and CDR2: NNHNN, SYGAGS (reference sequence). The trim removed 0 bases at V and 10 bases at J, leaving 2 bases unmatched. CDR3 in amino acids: CASGDALGPQYF. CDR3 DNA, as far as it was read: TGTGCCAGCGGTGATGCACTGGGGCCCCAGTAC.

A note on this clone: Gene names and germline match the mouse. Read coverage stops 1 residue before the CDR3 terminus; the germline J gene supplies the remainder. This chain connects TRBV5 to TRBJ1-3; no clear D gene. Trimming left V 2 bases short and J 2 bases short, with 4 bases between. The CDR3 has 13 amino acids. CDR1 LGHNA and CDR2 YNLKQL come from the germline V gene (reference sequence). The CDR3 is CASSQTTGNTLYF. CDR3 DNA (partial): TGTGCCAGCAGCCAAACAACTGGAAATACGCTCTAT.

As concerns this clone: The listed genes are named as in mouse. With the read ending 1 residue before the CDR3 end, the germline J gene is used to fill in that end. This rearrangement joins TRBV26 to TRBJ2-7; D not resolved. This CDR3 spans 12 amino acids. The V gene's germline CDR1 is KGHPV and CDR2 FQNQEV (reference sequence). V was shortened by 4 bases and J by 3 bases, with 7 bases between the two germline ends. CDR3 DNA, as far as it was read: TGTGCCAGCAGTCCTCTCCTCTATGAACAGTAC. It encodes CASSPLLYEQY. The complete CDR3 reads CASSPLLYEQYF.

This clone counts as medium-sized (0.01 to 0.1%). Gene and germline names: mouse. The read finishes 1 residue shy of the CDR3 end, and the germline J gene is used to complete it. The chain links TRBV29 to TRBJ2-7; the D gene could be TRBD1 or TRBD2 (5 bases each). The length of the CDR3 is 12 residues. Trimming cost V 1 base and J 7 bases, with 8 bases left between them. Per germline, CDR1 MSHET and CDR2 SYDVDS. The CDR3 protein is CASSLWGREQYF. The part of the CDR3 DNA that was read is TGTGCTAGCAGTTTATGGGGGAGAGAACAGTAC. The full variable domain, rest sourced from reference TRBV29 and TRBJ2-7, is DMKVTQMPRYLIKRMGENVLLECGQDMSHETMYWYRQDPGLGLQLIYISYDVDSNSEGDIPKGYRVSRKKREHFSLILDSAKTNQTSVYFCASSLWGREQYFGPGTRLTVL.

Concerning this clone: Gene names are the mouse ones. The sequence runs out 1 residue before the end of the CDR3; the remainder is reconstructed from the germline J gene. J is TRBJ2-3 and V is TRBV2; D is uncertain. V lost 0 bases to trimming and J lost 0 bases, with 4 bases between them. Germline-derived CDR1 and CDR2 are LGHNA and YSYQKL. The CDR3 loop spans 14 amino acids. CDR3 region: CASSQETSAETLYF. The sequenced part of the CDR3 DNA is TGTGCCAGCAGCCAAGAAACCAGTGCAGAAACGCTGTAT.

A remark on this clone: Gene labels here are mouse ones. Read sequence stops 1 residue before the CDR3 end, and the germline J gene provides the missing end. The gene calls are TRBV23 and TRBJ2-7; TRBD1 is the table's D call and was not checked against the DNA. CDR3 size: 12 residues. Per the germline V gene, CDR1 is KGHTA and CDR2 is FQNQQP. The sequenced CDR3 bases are TGCTCCAGCAGTCATGACAGGAGGGAACAGTAC. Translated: CSSSHDRREQY. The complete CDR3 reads CSSSHDRREQYF.

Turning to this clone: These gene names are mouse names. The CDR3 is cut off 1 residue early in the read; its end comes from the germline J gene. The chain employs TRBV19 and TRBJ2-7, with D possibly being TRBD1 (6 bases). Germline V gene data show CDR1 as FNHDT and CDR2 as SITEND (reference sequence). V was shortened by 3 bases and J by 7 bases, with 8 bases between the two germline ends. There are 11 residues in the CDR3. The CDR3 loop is CASSTGEEQYF. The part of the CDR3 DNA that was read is TGTGCCAGCAGTACAGGGGAAGAACAGTAC.

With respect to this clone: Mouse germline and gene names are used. CDR3 region: CASTRDREDTQYF. The CDR3 DNA, read in part, is TGTGCCAGCACCCGGGACAGGGAAGACACCCAGTAC. This sequence joins TRBV19 and TRBJ2-5; 9 nucleotides align to TRBD1. The DNA ends 1 residue before the CDR3 does, and the rest of the CDR3 is filled in from the germline J gene. V trimming: 6 bases; J trimming: 4 bases; junction bases outside the gene matches: 3. CDR1 and CDR2 from the germline V gene are FNHDT and SITEND (reference sequence). CDR3 length equals 13 residues. Full variable domain (outside the CDR3, taken from reference TRBV19 and TRBJ2-5): GGIITQTPKFLIGQEGQKLTLKCQQNFNHDTMYWYRQDSGKGLRLIYYSITENDLQKGDLSEGYDASREKKSSFSLTVTSAQKNEMAVFLCASTRDREDTQYFGPGTRLLVL.

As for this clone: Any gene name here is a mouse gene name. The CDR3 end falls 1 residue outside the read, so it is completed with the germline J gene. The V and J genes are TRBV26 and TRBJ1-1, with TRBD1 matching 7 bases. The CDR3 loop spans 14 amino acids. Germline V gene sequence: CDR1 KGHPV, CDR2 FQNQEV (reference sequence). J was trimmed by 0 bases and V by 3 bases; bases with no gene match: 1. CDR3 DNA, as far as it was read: TGTGCCAGCAGTCTTGGGACAGCAAACACAGAAGTCTTC. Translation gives CASSLGTANTEVF. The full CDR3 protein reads CASSLGTANTEVFF. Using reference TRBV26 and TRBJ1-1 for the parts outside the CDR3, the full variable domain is NSKVIQTPRYLVKGQGQKAKMRCIPEKGHPVVFWYQQNKNNEFKFLINFQNQEVLQQIDMTEKRFSAECPSNSPCSLEIQSSEAGDSALYLCASSLGTANTEVFFGKGTRLTVV.

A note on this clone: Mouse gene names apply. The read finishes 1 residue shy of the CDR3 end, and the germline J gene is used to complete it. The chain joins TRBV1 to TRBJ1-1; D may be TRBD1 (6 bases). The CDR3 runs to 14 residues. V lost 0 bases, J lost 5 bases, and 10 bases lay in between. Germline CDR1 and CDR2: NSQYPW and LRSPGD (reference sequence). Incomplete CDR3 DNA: TGCACCTGCAGTGCAGATCTAAGGGGGACAGAAGTCTTC. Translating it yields CTCSADLRGTEVF. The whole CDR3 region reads CTCSADLRGTEVFF.